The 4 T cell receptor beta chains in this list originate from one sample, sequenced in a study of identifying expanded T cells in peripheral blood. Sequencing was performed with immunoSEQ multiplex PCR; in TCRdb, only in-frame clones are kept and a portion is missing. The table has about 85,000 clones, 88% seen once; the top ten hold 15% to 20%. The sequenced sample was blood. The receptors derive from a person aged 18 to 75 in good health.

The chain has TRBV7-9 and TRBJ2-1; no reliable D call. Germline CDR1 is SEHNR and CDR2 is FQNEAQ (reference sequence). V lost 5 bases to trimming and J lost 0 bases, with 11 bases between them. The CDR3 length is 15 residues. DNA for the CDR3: TGTGCCAGCAGCCCTTGGACCAGCTCCTACAATGAGCAGTTCTTC. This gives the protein CASSPWTSSYNEQFF. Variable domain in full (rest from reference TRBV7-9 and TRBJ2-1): DTGVSQNPRHKITKRGQNVTFRCDPISEHNRLYWYRQTLGQGPEFLTYFQNEAQLEKSRLLSDRFSAERPKGSFSTLEIQRTEQGDSAMYLCASSPWTSSYNEQFFGPGTRLTVL.

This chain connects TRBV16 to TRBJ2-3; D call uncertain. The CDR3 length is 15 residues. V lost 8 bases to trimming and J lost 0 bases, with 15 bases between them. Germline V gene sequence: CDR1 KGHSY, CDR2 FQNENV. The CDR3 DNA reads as TGTGCCAGCGCATCCGGTGGTGTTAGCACAGATACGCAGTATTTT. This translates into CASASGGVSTDTQYF. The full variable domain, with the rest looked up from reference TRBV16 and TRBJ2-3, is GEEVAQTPKHLVRGEGQKAKLYCAPIKGHSYVFWYQQVLKNEFKFLISFQNENVFDETGMPKERFSAKCLPNSPCSLEIQATKLEDSAVYFCASASGGVSTDTQYFGPGTRLTVL.

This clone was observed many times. The CDR3 coding sequence is TGTGCCAGCAGCTTCAGGAGGGAGCAGTACTTC. Translated: CASSFRREQYF. This chain connects TRBV11-1 to TRBJ2-7, with TRBD2 as a possible D gene (5 bases). V lost 3 bases, J lost 7 bases, and 7 bases lay in between. This CDR3 is built from 11 residues. Germline V gene data show CDR1 as SGHAT and CDR2 as FQDESV (reference sequence).

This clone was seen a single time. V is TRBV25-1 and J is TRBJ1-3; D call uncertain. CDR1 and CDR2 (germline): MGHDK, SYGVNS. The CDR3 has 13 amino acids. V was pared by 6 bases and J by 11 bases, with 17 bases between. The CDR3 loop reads CASSHEPREPIYF. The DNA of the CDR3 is TGTGCCAGCAGCCACGAGCCCCGGGAGCCCATATATTTT.